This entry lists 4 T cell receptor beta chains sequenced from one sample in a study of T cell repertoires in cytomegalovirus infection. TCRdb ran MiXCR on the reads and lists one entry per CDR3 protein. This sample yields roughly 320,000 distinct CDR3 sequences, of which roughly a tenth are seen a single time; more than 2.5% belongs to the top ten. The specimen was PBMCs. The receptors were sampled from a human donor in good health (CMV status not recorded). Some clones in this sample may be carry-over from other donors' samples.

This clonotype was observed many times. The V call is TRBV10-3, the J call TRBJ2-7, with a possible D match to TRBD1 (6 bases). Germline V gives CDR1 ENHRY, CDR2 SYGVKD. Trimming removed 9 bases at V and 2 bases at J, with 11 bases between. The CDR3 is 12 residues long. Here the CDR3 reads CAIRTATYEQYF. Here the CDR3 DNA reads TGTGCCATAAGGACAGCAACCTACGAGCAGTACTTC.

This chain links TRBV5-1 with TRBJ2-3; D unclear. V lost 0 bases to trimming and J lost 4 bases, with 9 bases between them. From germline, CDR1 is SGHRS and CDR2 YFSETQ. The CDR3 has 14 amino acids. This chain's CDR3 is CASSLEVSADTQYF. CDR3 coding DNA: TGCGCCAGCAGCTTGGAGGTATCTGCAGATACGCAGTATTTT.

The V gene is TRBV6-8, the J gene TRBJ1-5; D is perhaps TRBD1 (6 bases). V was clipped by 8 bases and J by 5 bases, with 13 bases between them. The germline V gene encodes CDR1 MNHGY and CDR2 SAAAGT. The CDR3 has 13 residues. The CDR3 region has the DNA TGTGCCAGCGGACTGGACAGATATCAGCCCCAGCATTTT. It specifies CASGLDRYQPQHF.

In this sample, this clonotype turned up many times. This sequence joins TRBV11-2 and TRBJ1-2; 9 positions agree with TRBD1. The trim removed 5 bases at V and 7 bases at J, leaving 8 bases unmatched. Per germline, CDR1 SGHAT and CDR2 FQNNGV. This CDR3 is 14 amino acids long. CDR3 sequence: CASSPTGGGGGYTF. CDR3 nucleotides: TGTGCCAGCAGCCCTACAGGGGGCGGGGGTGGCTACACCTTC.